This T cell receptor (beta chain) stems from a study of T-cell memory formation after mild COVID-19 (dated by TCRdb to about 2021). Some background on the complete study: TCR sequence clusters from the two donors were largely donor specific. Two young, previously healthy adult volunteers made up the cohort, one male and one female. Longitudinal TCRalpha and TCRbeta repertoire sequencing tracked T-cell clones expanding and contracting after mild COVID-19 in a couple of donors. What the work shows at the level of the full study, not this receptor alone: Whether the second-wave clones peaking on day 37 were SARS-CoV-2 specific was not confirmed. Some responding clones were detected in pre-infection memory, suggesting pre-existing cross-reactive memory T cells joined the SARS-CoV-2 response. Contracting CD4+ clones were located mainly in the CM and EM memory subsets, whereas CD8+ clones were found to be enriched in EMRA. Only a couple of mild cases were covered in the study, and larger cohorts including severe cases with pre-infection samples were considered necessary. From day 15 to 85, contracting clones showed balanced CD4/CD8 phenotypes, whereas a second wave of clones that expanded from day 15 to 37 leaned towards CD4+.

As concerns this clonotype: Its binding antigen is unknown. No base quality values were provided; no much bigger clone lies one nucleotide off.

The listed sequencing device is Illumina NovaSeq 6000. TCRalpha and TCRbeta cDNA libraries were built by 5'RACE with constant-segment primers, adding sample barcodes and unique molecular identifiers. RNA was extracted from every sample with Trizol reagent. Amplification of the libraries took two PCR steps, and the second step added a second sample barcode plus Illumina TruSeq adapters. Sequencing of libraries was performed on an Illumina NovaSeq with 2 x 150 bp paired-end reads. The study's processing was this. Demultiplexing of reads and collapsing into UMI-guided consensus sequences were performed with migec v1.2.7. Using mixcr v2.1.11, the UMI consensuses were aligned to TRA and TRB V and J templates and assembled into clonotypes. A clonotype was counted as expanded or contracted only when both edgeR and NoisET called the clonotype significant, with the noise models trained on biological replicates. For edgeR calls, the cutoffs were a false discovery rate-adjusted p below 0.01 and a log2 fold-change threshold of 1. As an exploratory analysis of dynamics, max-normalized trajectories of the 1000 most abundant clonotypes were examined by PCA with hierarchical clustering. The CD4 or CD8 phenotype of responding clones was assigned using the separately sequenced CD4+ and CD8+ repertoires. The raw public reads went through TCRdb reprocessing: fastp at Q25, MiXCR clone calling, in-frame beta chains kept. Here each entry gathers all rows of one CDR3 protein and keeps the most common genes and DNA. It is TCRdb's table, rather than the study itself, that gives the V and J calls and clone size. The sample table contains 550,000 to 600,000 distinct CDR3 sequences; only one count was recorded for less than 25% of them. The ten largest clones represent around 7.7% of the sample.

The CDR3 has 15 amino acids, counting the end cysteine and phenylalanine. Only the CDR3 portion is preserved as DNA: 45 bases, with reading frame beginning at the first base. V was cut back by 0 bases and J by 5 bases, leaving a gap of 14 bases between them. In the germline V gene (reference sequence), CDR1 corresponds to DFQATT and CDR2 to SNEGSKA. PBMCs were isolated by Ficoll-Paque density gradient centrifugation. This receptor chain uses TRBV20-1 and TRBJ1-5; TRBD1 is perhaps the D gene, given 5 matching bases. The sequence was collected from an adult woman who had mild COVID-19 (a few samples of this study predate the infection). The sample titles of this study are shuffled in the database, so cell type and time point are left out; the donor was told from shared clones. The sample was PBMCs or a T cell subset sorted from them (not recorded which). The CDR3 region: CSARDLRVPYQPQHF. The nucleotide sequence is TGCAGTGCTAGAGATCTCAGGGTACCCTATCAGCCCCAGCATTTT.